Following are 14 T cell receptor beta chains from one sample sequenced in a study of cytomegalovirus exposure and HLA in healthy donors. 13 Jbeta primers and 60 Vbeta primers were used for the PCR. Repertoires were generated with immunoSEQ multiplex PCR, while TCRdb's copy carries only in-frame clones and drops some. The sample records 90,000 to 130,000 clones, roughly 70% being singletons. Sequencing was carried out using PBMCs. The origin of the receptors is a man aged 25-40 years in good health and CMV-seropositive.

This clone was observed a handful of times. The genes are TRBV27 and TRBJ2-2; no firm D call. Germline lookup yields CDR1 MNHEY and CDR2 SMNVEV (reference sequence). This CDR3 has 15 amino acids. With 6 bases removed from V and 6 bases from J, the gap between germline ends came to 17 bases. CDR3 residues: CASSAASSIPGELFF. The CDR3, as DNA: TGTGCCAGCAGCGCTGCCTCGAGCATCCCCGGGGAGCTGTTTTTT.

The chain joins TRBV7-2 to TRBJ2-1; 10 positions agree with TRBD2. The CDR3 covers 15 residues. J was trimmed by 7 bases and V by 1 base; bases with no gene match: 4. CDR1 and CDR2 from the germline V gene are SGHTA and FQGNSA. The CDR3 region has the DNA TGTGCCAGCAGCTTAGAAGGACTAGCGGTGAATGAGCAGTTCTTC. Translating it yields CASSLEGLAVNEQFF.

The J gene is TRBJ1-1, the V gene TRBV27; TRBD1 aligns across 7 bases. There are 14 residues in the CDR3. Trimming took 5 bases from V and 2 from J; bases not matched to a gene: 5. Germline-derived CDR1 and CDR2 are MNHEY and SMNVEV (reference sequence). CDR3 protein: CASSATGFNTEAFF. The CDR3 DNA reads TGTGCCAGCAGTGCGACAGGGTTTAACACTGAAGCTTTCTTT.

The chain links TRBV19 to TRBJ2-4; 7 bases align to TRBD1. From germline, CDR1 is LNHDA and CDR2 SQIVND (reference sequence). J was trimmed by 3 bases and V by 2 bases; bases with no gene match: 1. There are 14 residues in the CDR3. CDR3 in DNA: TGTGCCAGTAGTATAACAGGGGACAAAAACATTCAGTACTTC. Protein product: CASSITGDKNIQYF.

The V and J genes are TRBV6-5 and TRBJ2-7; 8 bases align to TRBD1. The length of the CDR3 is 14 residues. V lost 6 bases, J lost 5 bases, and 9 bases stayed unmatched. Per germline, CDR1 MNHEY and CDR2 SVGAGI. Here the CDR3 reads CASRTRDRKDEQYF. CDR3 coding DNA: TGTGCCAGCAGGACTCGGGACAGGAAGGACGAGCAGTACTTC.

This chain uses TRBV27 with TRBJ1-1; D possibly corresponds to TRBD1 (5 bases). This CDR3 spans 12 amino acids. Germline V gene lookup returns CDR1 MNHEY and CDR2 SMNVEV (reference sequence). The V end was cut by 5 bases, the J end by 4 bases, with 8 bases between. CDR3 residues: CASSRGGTEAFF. In DNA, the CDR3 is TGTGCCAGCAGTCGGGGGGGCACTGAAGCTTTCTTT.

This clone showed up just once. The chain uses TRBV27 and TRBJ1-5, with 7 bases identical to TRBD1. Germline lookup yields CDR1 MNHEY and CDR2 SMNVEV (reference sequence). CDR3 length: 14 residues. Trimming took 5 bases from V and 3 from J; bases not matched to a gene: 4. The CDR3 protein is CASSPTGINQPQHF. CDR3 DNA sequence: TGTGCCAGCAGTCCGACAGGGATCAATCAGCCCCAGCATTTT.

This clone turned up a few times. V is TRBV6-6 and J is TRBJ1-1; the D gene is possibly TRBD1 (6 bases). CDR3 length equals 14 residues. Germline lookup yields CDR1 MNHNY and CDR2 SVGAGI (reference sequence). The germline V and J ends were trimmed by 0 bases and 7 bases, with 12 bases remaining between them. The CDR3 coding sequence is TGTGCCAGCAGTTACTCACAGGGCGGGAGTGAAGCTTTCTTT. It codes for CASSYSQGGSEAFF.

This rearrangement joins TRBV7-3 to TRBJ2-1; D uncertain. The germline V and J ends were trimmed by 1 base and 5 bases, with 9 bases remaining between them. Germline V lookup: CDR1 SGHTA, CDR2 FQGTGA. This CDR3 contains 14 residues. The CDR3 DNA sequence: TGTGCCAGCAGCTTAAACCGAGTCGACAATGAGCAGTTCTTC. Its translation is CASSLNRVDNEQFF.

The chain is built from TRBV9 and TRBJ2-5; 8 nucleotides agree with TRBD1. J gave up 4 bases and V 3 bases, and 8 bases lay outside the gene matches. The CDR3 spans 15 residues. Germline loops: CDR1 SGDLS, CDR2 YYNGEE. DNA for the CDR3: TGTGCCAGCAGCGGACGGACAGGGCGAGGAGAGACCCAGTACTTC. Its protein product is CASSGRTGRGETQYF.

The chain is built from TRBV5-6 and TRBJ1-2; possibly TRBD1 for D (5 bases). CDR1 and CDR2 (germline): SGHDT, YYEEEE. The CDR3 extends over 13 amino acids. V lost 3 bases to trimming and J lost 13 bases, with 19 bases between them. The CDR3 loop is CASSYRTDPPRTF. The CDR3 DNA sequence: TGTGCCAGCAGCTACAGGACGGATCCCCCTCGCACCTTC.

This chain connects TRBV12-5 to TRBJ1-5; 7 bases line up with TRBD1. Losses at the gene ends were 7 bases for V and 2 bases for J; bases not matched to a gene: 8. The CDR3 covers 15 residues. The V gene's germline CDR1 is LGHNT and CDR2 FRNRAP. The CDR3 nucleotides read TGTGCTAGTGTTTTTCAGGGGGGAGGCAATCAGCCCCAGCATTTT. As protein: CASVFQGGGNQPQHF.

This clone was seen a few times. CDR3 sequence: CSVRIITGGEQYV. DNA of the CDR3: TGCAGCGTCCGCATTATCACAGGGGGCGAGCAGTACGTC. The chain links TRBV29-1 to TRBJ2-7; 8 bases are a match to TRBD1. Germline V lookup: CDR1 SQVTM, CDR2 ANQGSEA. Losses at the gene ends were 6 bases for V and 6 bases for J; bases not matched to a gene: 10. CDR3 length: 13 amino acids.

This clone appeared once. The chain couples TRBV6-1 to TRBJ1-2; a possible D gene is TRBD1 (6 bases). The CDR3 contains 15 residues. Germline V CDR1 and CDR2: MNHNS, SASEGT. Trimming left V 8 bases short and J 4 bases short, with 20 bases between. The CDR3 is CASRVVPQGSYGYTF. The CDR3 nucleotides are TGTGCCAGCCGGGTGGTGCCACAGGGTTCCTATGGCTACACCTTC.